This record covers a single T cell receptor (beta chain). Its target is unknown. One entry per CDR3 protein, called by TCRdb with MiXCR from the reads. The data contain more than 50,000 distinct CDR3 sequences, over 20% of them singletons. The sample belongs to a study of lung T cells in sarcoidosis with Löfgren's syndrome. Study-level information: Analyses focused on Löfgren's syndrome patients.

Study conclusions and caveats: Versus controls, Löfgren's syndrome patients reportedly showed TRAV12-1 and TRBV2 as most expanded. Shared TRAV12-1 and TRBV2 CDR3 motifs across Löfgren's syndrome patients reportedly suggested public CD4+ TCRs. These T cells possibly recognize a putative, unidentified sarcoidosis-associated antigen.

Germline-derived CDR1 and CDR2 are SGHTA and FQGNSA. Trimming took 1 base from V and 5 from J, leaving 11 bases between them. The CDR3 loop spans 15 amino acids. The TCR comes from a human donor with sarcoidosis (Löfgren's syndrome or another form), or a control subject (not recorded which). Material: CD4+ T cells from PBMCs. The chain carries TRBV7-2 and TRBJ2-2; D might be TRBD1 (5 bases). In DNA, the CDR3 is TGTGCCAGCAGCTTAGTTAGGGGTTCAACCGGGGAGCTGTTTTTT. The encoded protein is CASSLVRGSTGELFF.